One sample yielded the 19 T cell receptor beta chains listed below, sequenced in a study of identical twins. TCRdb re-called the 5' RACE reads through MiXCR, storing one row per CDR3 protein. The table has approximately 300,000 distinct CDR3 sequences, roughly 10% seen once. These data also featured in a second study, about yellow fever vaccine responses in identical twins.

The material sequenced was CD8+ T cells sorted from blood. The receptors shown here come from a young woman in good health.

This clonotype has a count of ten or more. The genes are TRBV2 and TRBJ2-7; D possibly corresponds to TRBD1 (6 bases). The CDR3 is 12 residues long. V dropped 8 bases and J dropped 3 bases, with 11 bases sitting between them. Germline values: CDR1 SNHLY, CDR2 FYNNEI. The DNA of the CDR3 is TGTGCCAGCCAGACAGGCCTCTACGAGCAGTACTTC. Translated: CASQTGLYEQYF.

Only a few counts were recorded for this clonotype. The chain couples TRBV29-1 to TRBJ2-7; TRBD1 might be the D (6 bases). The V gene lost 6 bases and the J gene lost 3 bases, with 15 bases spanning the gap. The germline gives CDR1 SQVTM, CDR2 ANQGSEA. This CDR3 spans 13 amino acids. The CDR3 DNA is TGCAGCGTGCGATGGACAGATCTCTACGAGCAGTACTTC. As protein: CSVRWTDLYEQYF.

This clonotype was recorded a few times. The DNA of the CDR3 is TGTGCCAGCAGTTACCACGGCCGAGAGACCCAGTACTTC. Translated: CASSYHGRETQYF. The chain recombines TRBV28 with TRBJ2-5; no clear D gene. V lost 4 bases, J lost 4 bases, and 10 bases lay in between. Germline CDR1 is MDHEN and CDR2 is SYDVKM. The CDR3 has 13 residues. The whole variable domain, remainder taken from reference TRBV28 and TRBJ2-5, is DVKVTQSSRYLVKRTGEKVFLECVQDMDHENMFWYRQDPGLGLRLIYFSYDVKMKEKGDIPEGYSVSREKKERFSLILESASTNQTSMYLCASSYHGRETQYFGPGTRLLVL.

This clonotype showed up many times. V is TRBV29-1 and J is TRBJ2-7, with 9 bases identical to TRBD2. The germline V gene encodes CDR1 SQVTM and CDR2 ANQGSEA. CDR3 length: 16 amino acids. V lost 0 bases to trimming and J lost 3 bases; unmatched junction nucleotides: 9. Here the CDR3 reads CSVEDLNIAGVYEQYF. CDR3 sequence (DNA): TGCAGCGTTGAAGATCTAAATATAGCGGGAGTCTACGAGCAGTACTTC.

This clonotype turned up a few times. The rearrangement joins TRBV27 to TRBJ2-7, with 7 bases matching TRBD1. V trimming: 5 bases; J trimming: 3 bases; junction bases outside the gene matches: 13. The CDR3 extends over 16 amino acids. Germline CDR1 reads MNHEY; CDR2 reads SMNVEV (reference sequence). In DNA, the CDR3 is TGTGCCAGCAGTCCTTTACAGGGGCCATCTTACTACGAGCAGTACTTC. Amino acids: CASSPLQGPSYYEQYF.

This clonotype showed up many times. V is TRBV7-8 and J is TRBJ2-1; unclear D gene. The germline V gene encodes CDR1 SGHVS and CDR2 FQNEAQ. This CDR3 region has 13 residues. The ends were cut back, 1 base at V and 4 bases at J, with 5 bases in the middle. The CDR3 is CASSLDVYNEQFF. CDR3 DNA sequence: TGTGCCAGCAGCTTAGATGTGTACAATGAGCAGTTCTTC.

This sequence joins TRBV20-1 and TRBJ2-7, with D maybe TRBD1 (6 bases). The length of the CDR3 is 13 residues. V lost 3 bases to trimming and J lost 2 bases, with 11 bases between them. Looked up from germline, CDR1 is DFQATT and CDR2 is SNEGSKA (reference sequence). This chain's CDR3 is CSASFQGPYEQYF. CDR3 sequence (DNA): TGCAGTGCTAGTTTTCAGGGGCCCTACGAGCAGTACTTC.

This clonotype was observed many times. The chain couples TRBV20-1 to TRBJ2-7, with 9 bases fitting TRBD1. This CDR3 region has 16 residues. Per germline, CDR1 DFQATT and CDR2 SNEGSKA (reference sequence). J gave up 2 bases and V 1 base, and 9 bases lay outside the gene matches. CDR3 residues: CSARGDRVESTYEQYF. The CDR3 region has the DNA TGCAGTGCTAGAGGGGACAGGGTGGAATCCACCTACGAGCAGTACTTC.

A few counts support this clonotype. CDR3 coding DNA: TGTGCCAGCAGCTTAGCCGGGACTACTGAAGCTTTCTTT. It is translated as CASSLAGTTEAFF. The chain carries TRBV7-6 and TRBJ1-1, with D possibly matching TRBD1 (5 bases). Trimming cost V 0 bases and J 5 bases, with 7 bases left between them. The CDR3 loop spans 13 amino acids. In germline, CDR1 is SGHVS, CDR2 FNYEAQ.

On this clonotype: Compared with germline, one end of the junction differs, possibly owing to a read error. The rearrangement uses TRBV7-7 and TRBJ2-3; no reliable D call. This CDR3 region has 12 residues. Germline V lookup: CDR1 SSHAT, CDR2 FNYEAQ (reference sequence). The CDR3 protein is CASSLKLYTQYF. The CDR3 coding sequence is TGTGCTAGCAGCTTAAAACTCTATACGCAGTATTTT. The full variable domain, rest sourced from reference TRBV7-7 and TRBJ2-3, is GAGVSQSPRYKVTKRGQDVTLRCDPISSHATLYWYQQALGQGPEFLTYFNYEAQPDKSGLPSDRFSAERPEGSISTLTIQRTEQRDSAMYRCASSLKLYTQYFGPGTRLTVL.

This clonotype was counted only a few times. J is TRBJ2-5 and V is TRBV28; TRBD2 matches 11 bases. Trimming removed 3 bases from V and 5 bases from J; junction bases left unmatched: 11. CDR1 and CDR2 from the germline V gene are MDHEN and SYDVKM. The CDR3 runs to 17 residues. CDR3 sequence: CASSLVLAGERGETQYF. CDR3 nucleotides: TGTGCCAGCAGTTTGGTACTAGCGGGGGAGCGAGGGGAGACCCAGTACTTC.

Ten or more counts support this clonotype. The chain couples TRBV5-1 to TRBJ2-3, with D tentatively TRBD1 (6 bases). CDR3 length: 16 amino acids. Germline V lookup: CDR1 SGHRS, CDR2 YFSETQ. The V end was cut by 2 bases, the J end by 2 bases, with 15 bases between. CDR3 DNA sequence: TGCGCCAGCAGCTTTCGACCAGGGGTCCACACAGATACGCAGTATTTT. It specifies CASSFRPGVHTDTQYF.

This clonotype was counted many times. The chain uses TRBV4-3 and TRBJ2-1; D call uncertain. The germline gives CDR1 LGHNA, CDR2 YSLEER. This CDR3 comprises 15 residues. Trimming left V 4 bases short and J 0 bases short, with 10 bases between. CDR3 nucleotides: TGCGCCAGCAGCCCGATCAGAAGCTCCTACAATGAGCAGTTCTTC. Protein: CASSPIRSSYNEQFF.

This clonotype was seen ten or more times. The chain employs TRBV29-1 and TRBJ1-2; 7 positions agree with TRBD1. V shed 0 bases and J 5 bases; nucleotides not matched to a gene: 9. The length of the CDR3 is 15 residues. CDR1 and CDR2 from the germline V gene are SQVTM and ANQGSEA. The CDR3 DNA follows: TGCAGCGTTGAAGAGGGAGGAGACAGGGAGTATGGCTACACCTTC. Translating it yields CSVEEGGDREYGYTF. Supplemented by reference TRBV29-1 and TRBJ1-2, the full variable domain reads SAVISQKPSRDICQRGTSLTIQCQVDSQVTMMFWYRQQPGQSLTLIATANQGSEATYESGFVIDKFPISRPNLTFSTLTVSNMSPEDSSIYLCSVEEGGDREYGYTFGSGTRLTVV.

The table lists this clonotype with a few counts. This chain joins TRBV5-1 and TRBJ1-2; D is undetermined. Trimming took off 7 bases at V and 4 bases at J, with 17 bases between the two ends. CDR3 length equals 14 residues. Germline V gene data show CDR1 as SGHRS and CDR2 as YFSETQ. Here the CDR3 DNA reads TGCGCCAGCGCCGGCCGGGGTTCCCTCTATGGCTACACCTTC. It codes for CASAGRGSLYGYTF.

This clonotype was seen repeatedly, ten times or more. The chain carries TRBV7-8 and TRBJ2-7; tentative D call: TRBD2 (6 bases). Germline V CDR1 and CDR2: SGHVS, FQNEAQ. With 1 base removed from V and 0 bases from J, the gap between germline ends came to 16 bases. The CDR3 length is 17 residues. CDR3 residues: CASSLVVRGLSSYEQYF. CDR3 in DNA: TGTGCCAGCAGCTTAGTCGTCCGGGGACTTAGCTCCTACGAGCAGTACTTC. Complete variable domain (other parts from reference TRBV7-8 and TRBJ2-7): GAGVSQSPRYKVAKRGQDVALRCDPISGHVSLFWYQQALGQGPEFLTYFQNEAQLDKSGLPSDRFFAERPEGSVSTLKIQRTQQEDSAVYLCASSLVVRGLSSYEQYFGPGTRLTVT.

This clonotype was seen repeatedly, ten times or more. This chain uses TRBV5-6 with TRBJ2-7, with D possibly matching TRBD1 (5 bases). Germline lookup yields CDR1 SGHDT and CDR2 YYEEEE. There are 16 residues in the CDR3. Trimming shortened V by 1 base and J by 0 bases, and 14 bases separated the two germline ends. CDR3 region: CASSLWVDSYSYEQYF. CDR3 coding DNA: TGTGCCAGCAGCTTGTGGGTCGACAGTTACTCCTACGAGCAGTACTTC.

This clonotype was detected ten times or more. The rearrangement uses TRBV7-2 and TRBJ2-3; maybe TRBD1 (5 bases). The germline V gene has CDR1 SGHTA and CDR2 FQGNSA. V lost 0 bases and J lost 4, with 23 bases in between. This CDR3 is built from 19 residues. CDR3 bases: TGTGCCAGCAGCTTAGCGTTTTTGAGGACAAACCCGCACGCAGATACGCAGTATTTT. Translating gives CASSLAFLRTNPHADTQYF.

This clonotype has ten or more counts. This rearrangement joins TRBV29-1 to TRBJ2-1, with TRBD2 matching 7 bases. Germline CDR1 and CDR2: SQVTM and ANQGSEA. The CDR3 totals 13 residues. Trimming removed 5 bases from V and 5 bases from J; junction bases left unmatched: 6. The CDR3 DNA sequence: TGCAGCGTTAGGCTAGCGGTCCACAATGAGCAGTTCTTC. Translation gives CSVRLAVHNEQFF.